The next 8 T cell receptor beta chains were all read from a single sample in a study of follicular helper T cells after annual influenza vaccination. Only in-frame clones appear in the TCRdb table, and some are missing; sequencing was by immunoSEQ multiplex PCR. This table holds about 6,800 clones, roughly four fifths found once. This sample's time point: 2015-2016 season, 7 days after influenza vaccination. Sequencing was performed on CXCR5- memory CD4+ T cells sorted from blood, taken 7 days after influenza vaccination. These receptors were taken from an adult who received the influenza vaccine.

Only a few counts were recorded for this clone. This CDR3 is CASSVGTGKSPLHF. CDR3 in DNA: TGTGCCAGTAGTGTTGGGACAGGGAAGTCACCCCTCCACTTT. V and J are TRBV19 and TRBJ1-6; 9 bases align to TRBD1. There are 14 residues in the CDR3. CDR1 and CDR2 from the germline V gene are LNHDA and SQIVND (reference sequence). The junction had 6 bases not matched to a gene; V was cut back by 5 bases and J by 10 bases.

V gene TRBV5-4 combines with J gene TRBJ1-1, with 9 bases identical to TRBD1. Losses at the gene ends were 2 bases for V and 3 bases for J; bases not matched to a gene: 8. The CDR3 totals 16 residues. CDR1 is SGHNT, CDR2 YYREEE, per germline (reference sequence). In DNA form, the CDR3 reads TGTGCCAGCAGCTTAGGACAGGGGAGATTTGACACTGAAGCTTTCTTT. This sequence encodes CASSLGQGRFDTEAFF.

V is TRBV28 and J is TRBJ1-6; D is ambiguous. The CDR3 sequence is 16 residues long. Trimming shortened V by 6 bases and J by 0 bases, and 12 bases separated the two germline ends. The germline V gene encodes CDR1 MDHEN and CDR2 SYDVKM. In nucleotides, the CDR3 is TGTGCCAGCAGCGATAATCTAAGCTCCTATAATTCACCCCTCCACTTT. Translating it yields CASSDNLSSYNSPLHF. The variable domain in full, with the rest retrieved from reference TRBV28 and TRBJ1-6, is DVKVTQSSRYLVKRTGEKVFLECVQDMDHENMFWYRQDPGLGLRLIYFSYDVKMKEKGDIPEGYSVSREKKERFSLILESASTNQTSMYLCASSDNLSSYNSPLHFGNGTRLTVT.

The rearrangement links TRBV27 to TRBJ2-2; a weak D match, TRBD2 (5 bases). This CDR3 has 15 residues. Germline CDR1 is MNHEY and CDR2 is SMNVEV (reference sequence). V dropped 5 bases and J dropped 6 bases, with 16 bases sitting between them. CDR3 sequence reads: CASSPTTRGPGELFF. In nucleotides, the CDR3 is TGTGCCAGCAGTCCTACGACTCGGGGTCCCGGGGAGCTGTTTTTT.

This clone appeared a few times. This rearrangement joins TRBV7-9 to TRBJ2-2; TRBD1 matches 7 bases. Trimming at V came to 4 bases and at J to 6 bases, leaving 5 bases not matched to a gene. Germline-derived CDR1 and CDR2 are SEHNR and FQNEAQ (reference sequence). CDR3 size: 14 residues. The CDR3 coding sequence is TGTGCCAGCAGCTCGACAGGGACGGCCGGGGAGCTGTTTTTT. It yields the protein CASSSTGTAGELFF.

The chain uses TRBV7-2 and TRBJ1-2; 7 bases line up with TRBD1. This CDR3 spans 16 amino acids. Trimming took 4 bases from V and 5 from J; bases not matched to a gene: 13. Per the germline V gene, CDR1 is SGHTA and CDR2 is FQGNSA. The CDR3 region has the DNA TGTGCCAGCAGCTCCTACGACAGGGTGGGACGGTATGGCTACACCTTC. Residues: CASSSYDRVGRYGYTF.

This sequence joins TRBV11-2 and TRBJ2-7; TRBD1 aligns across 10 bases. This CDR3 has 15 amino acids. Germline V gene data show CDR1 as SGHAT and CDR2 as FQNNGV. V lost 5 bases and J lost 4; bases outside the gene matches: 8. The chain's CDR3 is CASSHTRTGGYEQYF. CDR3 nucleotide sequence: TGTGCCAGCAGCCATACCCGGACAGGGGGGTACGAGCAGTACTTC.

This clone was detected a few times. V and J are TRBV5-1 and TRBJ1-4; 10 bases line up with TRBD1. Germline V CDR1 and CDR2: SGHRS, YFSETQ. With 3 bases clipped from V and 8 bases from J, the junction kept 7 bases outside the gene matches. The CDR3 has 15 amino acids. The CDR3 nucleotides read TGCGCCAGCAGCTCAGCCGGGACAGGGGAAGAAAAACTGTTTTTT. The encoded protein is CASSSAGTGEEKLFF.